This T cell receptor beta chain derives from a study of post-analysis software for immune sequencing data. General study findings and limits: Compared with controls, patients had more of five TRBV segments, including TRBV5-6, TRBV5-1 and TRBV20-1.

This CDR3 region has 16 residues. CDR1 is SGHTA, CDR2 FQGNSA, per germline. Germline trimming cut 4 bases from V and 9 bases from J; bases unmatched to any gene: 11. This clonotype was observed a few times. The antigen is unknown. Built from TCR beta cDNA, the libraries had unique molecular identifiers in them. Roughly 500,000 cDNA molecules were obtained per 1 to 10 million input T cells. TCRdb fed the PCR reads into MiXCR, producing one record per CDR3 protein. The sample contains about 160,000 distinct CDR3 sequences, about 37% of which appear only once. Sample: blood, taken after autologous hematopoietic stem cell transplantation. The sequence was obtained from a girl aged 5-17 years with multiple sclerosis. The chain employs TRBV7-2 and TRBJ2-1; 11 bases fit TRBD2. The CDR3 loop is CASSWGGLAAGGEQFF. CDR3 nucleotides: TGTGCCAGCAGCTGGGGGGGACTAGCGGCAGGGGGTGAGCAGTTCTTC.